Listed below are T cell receptor beta chains from one sample, sequenced in a study of T cell responses to AZD1222 COVID-19 vaccine. The repertoire was sequenced with immunoSEQ multiplex PCR; TCRdb's copy has only in-frame clones and lacks some. The data contain 100,000 to 120,000 clones, less than 90% of them singletons. The starting material was peripheral blood, obtained on day 0 of AZD1222 vaccination. The receptors were gathered from an adult in good health. Both conserved end residues are part of each CDR3. Fields, in order: clone size, J gene, D gene, V gene, CDR3 protein, CDR3 DNA. D genes are given only for firm matches. Some rows mark clone size as missing; the rest say once, few, many or name a class of expanded clone.

size: .; J: TRBJ2-7; D: .; V: TRBV3-1/TRBV3-2; CDR3: CASRDTQTYEQYF; DNA: TGTGCCAGCCGGGACACCCAAACCTACGAGCAGTACTTC
size: .; J: TRBJ1-3; D: .; V: TRBV11-2; CDR3: CASSRTVTGNTIYF; DNA: TGTGCCAGCAGTCGGACAGTCACTGGAAACACCATATATTTT
size: .; J: TRBJ1-6; D: .; V: TRBV21-1; CDR3: CASSAGTQSSYNSPLHF; DNA: TGTGCCAGCAGCGCCGGGACGCAGAGCTCCTATAATTCACCCCTCCACTTT
size: .; J: TRBJ1-1; D: .; V: TRBV5-5; CDR3: CASSRGSGKNTEAFF; DNA: TGTGCCAGCAGCCGGGGGTCGGGGAAGAACACTGAAGCTTTCTTT
size: .; J: TRBJ2-2; D: .; V: TRBV6-5; CDR3: CASSYGEVTGELFF; DNA: TGTGCCAGCAGTTACGGCGAAGTTACGGGGGAGCTGTTTTTT
size: .; J: TRBJ2-2; D: .; V: TRBV6-6; CDR3: CASTSGGELFF; DNA: TGTGCCAGCACTTCGGGTGGGGAGCTGTTTTTT
size: .; J: TRBJ2-2; D: .; V: TRBV4-2; CDR3: CASSQDVREGGGELFF; DNA: TGTGCCAGCAGCCAAGATGTGAGGGAAGGGGGCGGGGAGCTGTTTTTT
size: .; J: TRBJ2-7; D: .; V: TRBV7-9; CDR3: CASSLATTGVRTVSYEQYF; DNA: TGTGCCAGCAGCTTAGCGACCACGGGTGTCCGGACAGTCTCCTACGAGCAGTACTTC
size: .; J: TRBJ1-1; D: .; V: TRBV9; CDR3: CASSAGRVRSTEAFF; DNA: TGTGCCAGCAGCGCAGGGAGGGTACGGAGCACTGAAGCTTTCTTT
size: few; J: TRBJ1-5; D: .; V: TRBV4-1; CDR3: CASSQEGGTWQPQHF; DNA: TGCGCCAGCAGCCAAGAAGGTGGAACTTGGCAGCCCCAGCATTTT
size: .; J: TRBJ2-7; D: TRBD1; V: TRBV5-1; CDR3: CASSEDRSPFYEQYF; DNA: TGCGCCAGCAGCGAGGACAGGAGCCCTTTTTACGAGCAGTACTTC
size: .; J: TRBJ1-1; D: .; V: TRBV3-1/TRBV3-2; CDR3: CASSQGASTEAFF; DNA: TGTGCCAGCAGCCAAGGTGCGAGCACTGAAGCTTTCTTT
size: .; J: TRBJ1-2; D: .; V: TRBV27; CDR3: CASSEAGRNYGYTF; DNA: TGTGCCAGCAGTGAGGCAGGGCGCAACTATGGCTACACCTTC
size: .; J: TRBJ1-1; D: .; V: TRBV19; CDR3: CASSRGGGNTEAFF; DNA: TGTGCCAGTAGTAGGGGAGGGGGGAACACTGAAGCTTTCTTT
size: .; J: TRBJ1-6; D: TRBD1; V: TRBV18; CDR3: CASSLTGDNSPLHF; DNA: TGTGCCAGCTCACTTACAGGGGACAATTCACCCCTCCACTTT
size: .; J: TRBJ2-6; D: .; V: TRBV4-2; CDR3: CASSHPIPRGLSGANVLTF; DNA: TGTGCCAGCAGCCACCCTATTCCCCGGGGGCTCTCTGGGGCCAACGTCCTGACTTTC
size: few; J: TRBJ1-2; D: .; V: TRBV19; CDR3: CATSSQNYGYTF; DNA: TGTGCCACAAGCAGTCAGAACTATGGCTACACCTTC